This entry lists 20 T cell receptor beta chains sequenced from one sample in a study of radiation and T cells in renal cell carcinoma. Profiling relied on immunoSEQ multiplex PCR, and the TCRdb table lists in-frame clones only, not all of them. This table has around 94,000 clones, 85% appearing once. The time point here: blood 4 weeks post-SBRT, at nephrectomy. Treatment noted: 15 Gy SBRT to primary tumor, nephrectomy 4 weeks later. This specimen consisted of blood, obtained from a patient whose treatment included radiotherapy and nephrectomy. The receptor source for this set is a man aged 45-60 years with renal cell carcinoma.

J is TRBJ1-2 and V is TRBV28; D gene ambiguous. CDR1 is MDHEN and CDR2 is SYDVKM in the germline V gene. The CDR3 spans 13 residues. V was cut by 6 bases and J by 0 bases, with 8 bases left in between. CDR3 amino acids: CASRPPANYGYTF. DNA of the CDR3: TGTGCCAGCAGGCCTCCAGCTAACTATGGCTACACCTTC.

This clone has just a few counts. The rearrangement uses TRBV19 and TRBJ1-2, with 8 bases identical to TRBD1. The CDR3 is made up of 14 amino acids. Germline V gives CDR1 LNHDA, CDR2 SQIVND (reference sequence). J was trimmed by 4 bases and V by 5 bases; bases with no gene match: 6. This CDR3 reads CASSPTGDLYGYTF. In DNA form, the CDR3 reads TGTGCCAGTAGTCCGACAGGGGACCTCTATGGCTACACCTTC.

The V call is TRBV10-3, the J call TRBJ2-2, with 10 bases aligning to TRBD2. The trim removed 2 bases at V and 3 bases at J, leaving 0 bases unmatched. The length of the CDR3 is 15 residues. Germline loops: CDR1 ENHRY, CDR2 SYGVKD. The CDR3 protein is CAISESGRDTGELFF. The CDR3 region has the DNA TGTGCCATCAGTGAGAGCGGGAGGGACACCGGGGAGCTGTTTTTT.

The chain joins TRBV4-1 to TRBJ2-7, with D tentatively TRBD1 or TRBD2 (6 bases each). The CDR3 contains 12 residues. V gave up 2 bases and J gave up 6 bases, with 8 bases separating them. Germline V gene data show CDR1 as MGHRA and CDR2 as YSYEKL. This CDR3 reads CASSQSGAEQYF. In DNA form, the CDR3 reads TGCGCCAGCAGCCAATCGGGGGCCGAGCAGTACTTC.

The CDR3 region has the DNA TGTGCCAGCAGCTCACAGGGTATAAGCACAGATACGCAGTATTTT. Its translation is CASSSQGISTDTQYF. The chain is built from TRBV7-3 and TRBJ2-3, with D maybe TRBD1 (6 bases). Deletions cut 4 bases from V and 0 bases from J, with 11 bases between. CDR3 length equals 15 residues. Looked up from germline, CDR1 is SGHTA and CDR2 is FQGTGA. Looking up the rest from reference TRBV7-3 and TRBJ2-3 gives the full variable domain: GAGVSQTPSNKVTEKGKYVELRCDPISGHTALYWYRQSLGQGPEFLIYFQGTGAADDSGLPNDRFFAVRPEGSVSTLKIQRTERGDSAVYLCASSSQGISTDTQYFGPGTRLTVL.

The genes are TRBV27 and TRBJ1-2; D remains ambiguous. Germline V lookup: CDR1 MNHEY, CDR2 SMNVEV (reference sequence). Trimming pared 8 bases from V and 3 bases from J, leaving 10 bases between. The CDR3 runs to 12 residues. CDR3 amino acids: CASRSRDYGYTF. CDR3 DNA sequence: TGTGCCAGCCGGTCCCGGGACTATGGCTACACCTTC.

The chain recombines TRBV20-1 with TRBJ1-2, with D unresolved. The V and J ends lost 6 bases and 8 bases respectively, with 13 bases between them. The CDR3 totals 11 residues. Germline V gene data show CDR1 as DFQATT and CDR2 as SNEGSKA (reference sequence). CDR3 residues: CSANDRGGYTF. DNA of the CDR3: TGCAGTGCGAACGACCGAGGCGGCTACACCTTC.

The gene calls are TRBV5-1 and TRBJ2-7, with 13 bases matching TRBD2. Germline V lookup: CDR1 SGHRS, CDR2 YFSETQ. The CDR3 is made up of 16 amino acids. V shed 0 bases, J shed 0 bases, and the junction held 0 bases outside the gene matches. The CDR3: CASSLGTSGSSYEQYF. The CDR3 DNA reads TGCGCCAGCAGCTTGGGGACTAGCGGGAGCTCCTACGAGCAGTACTTC.

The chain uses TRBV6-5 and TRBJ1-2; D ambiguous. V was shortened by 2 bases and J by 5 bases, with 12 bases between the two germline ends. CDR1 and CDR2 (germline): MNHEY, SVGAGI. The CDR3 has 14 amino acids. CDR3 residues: CASSYGGSSYGYTF. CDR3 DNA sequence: TGTGCCAGCAGTTACGGAGGCAGCTCTTATGGCTACACCTTC.

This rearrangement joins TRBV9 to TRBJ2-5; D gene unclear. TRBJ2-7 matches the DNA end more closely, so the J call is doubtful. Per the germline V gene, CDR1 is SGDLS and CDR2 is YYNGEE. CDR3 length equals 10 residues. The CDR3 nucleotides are TGTGCCAGCGGAGAGTACGAGCAGTACTTC. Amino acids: CASGEYEQYF.

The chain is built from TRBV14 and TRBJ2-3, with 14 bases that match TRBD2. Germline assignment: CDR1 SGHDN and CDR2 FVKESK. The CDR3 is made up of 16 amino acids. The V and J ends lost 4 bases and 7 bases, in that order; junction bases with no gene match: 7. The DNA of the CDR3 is TGTGCCAGCAGCCGGGGACTAGCGGGGGCTCTAAATACGCAGTATTTT. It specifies CASSRGLAGALNTQYF.

This CDR3 reads CASSTRQGEETQYF. The CDR3 DNA is TGTGCCAGCAGCACAAGACAGGGGGAAGAGACCCAGTACTTC. The chain uses TRBV28 and TRBJ2-5; TRBD1 matches at 9 bases. Per the germline V gene, CDR1 is MDHEN and CDR2 is SYDVKM. The CDR3 is made up of 14 amino acids. J gave up 3 bases and V 6 bases, and 5 bases lay outside the gene matches. The full variable domain, in which reference TRBV28 and TRBJ2-5 provide the parts outside the CDR3, is DVKVTQSSRYLVKRTGEKVFLECVQDMDHENMFWYRQDPGLGLRLIYFSYDVKMKEKGDIPEGYSVSREKKERFSLILESASTNQTSMYLCASSTRQGEETQYFGPGTRLLVL.

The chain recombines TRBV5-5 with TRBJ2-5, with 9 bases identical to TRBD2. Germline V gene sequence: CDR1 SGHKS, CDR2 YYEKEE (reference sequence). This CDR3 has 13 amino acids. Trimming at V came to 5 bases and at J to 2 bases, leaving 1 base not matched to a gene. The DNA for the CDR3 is TGTGCCAGCAGGCTAGCGGGGCAAGAGACCCAGTACTTC. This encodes CASRLAGQETQYF.

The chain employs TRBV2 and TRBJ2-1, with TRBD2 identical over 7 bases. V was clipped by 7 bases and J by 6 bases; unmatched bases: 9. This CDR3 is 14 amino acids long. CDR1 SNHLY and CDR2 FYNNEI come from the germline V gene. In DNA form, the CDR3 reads TGTGCCAGCACTCCGGGGACTATCGGCAATGAGCAGTTCTTC. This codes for CASTPGTIGNEQFF.

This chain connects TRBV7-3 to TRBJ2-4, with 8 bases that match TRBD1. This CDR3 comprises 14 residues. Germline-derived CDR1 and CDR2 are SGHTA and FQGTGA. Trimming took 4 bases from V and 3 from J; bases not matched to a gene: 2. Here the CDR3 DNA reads TGTGCCAGCAGCTCCACAGGGGGCAAAAACATTCAGTACTTC. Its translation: CASSSTGGKNIQYF.

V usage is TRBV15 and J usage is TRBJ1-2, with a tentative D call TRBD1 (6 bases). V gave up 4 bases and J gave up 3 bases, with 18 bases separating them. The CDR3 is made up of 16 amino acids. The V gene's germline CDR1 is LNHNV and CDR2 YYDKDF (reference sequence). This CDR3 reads CATSTAGASGYYGYTF. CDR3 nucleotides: TGTGCCACCAGCACCGCGGGGGCGTCAGGTTACTATGGCTACACCTTC. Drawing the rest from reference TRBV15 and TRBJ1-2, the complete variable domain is DAMVIQNPRYQVTQFGKPVTLSCSQTLNHNVMYWYQQKSSQAPKLLFHYYDKDFNNEADTPDNFQSRRPNTSFCFLDIRSPGLGDTAMYLCATSTAGASGYYGYTFGSGTRLTVV.

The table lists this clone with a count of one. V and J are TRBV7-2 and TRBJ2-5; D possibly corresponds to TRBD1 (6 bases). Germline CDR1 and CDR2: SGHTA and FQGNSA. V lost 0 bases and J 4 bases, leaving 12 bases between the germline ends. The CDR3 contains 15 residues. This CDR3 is CASSLAAQGIETQYF. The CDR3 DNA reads TGTGCCAGCAGCTTAGCTGCACAGGGCATAGAGACCCAGTACTTC.

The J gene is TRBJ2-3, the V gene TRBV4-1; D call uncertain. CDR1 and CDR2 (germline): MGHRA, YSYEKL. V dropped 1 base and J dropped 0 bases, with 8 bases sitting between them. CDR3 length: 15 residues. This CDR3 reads CASSQGVLSTDTQYF. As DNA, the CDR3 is TGCGCCAGCAGCCAAGGTGTGTTAAGCACAGATACGCAGTATTTT.

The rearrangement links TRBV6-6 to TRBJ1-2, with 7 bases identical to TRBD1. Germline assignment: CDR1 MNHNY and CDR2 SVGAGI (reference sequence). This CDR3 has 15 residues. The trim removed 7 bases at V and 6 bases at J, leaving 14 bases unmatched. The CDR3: CASTESRQGSNGYTF. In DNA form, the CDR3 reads TGTGCCAGCACCGAGAGCCGACAGGGAAGTAATGGCTACACCTTC.

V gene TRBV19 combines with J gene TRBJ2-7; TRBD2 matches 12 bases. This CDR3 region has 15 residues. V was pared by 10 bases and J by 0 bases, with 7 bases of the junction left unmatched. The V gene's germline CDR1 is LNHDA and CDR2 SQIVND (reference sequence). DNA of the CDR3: TGTGCCACAAAATGGACTAGCGGGACCTCCTACGAGCAGTACTTC. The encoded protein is CATKWTSGTSYEQYF.